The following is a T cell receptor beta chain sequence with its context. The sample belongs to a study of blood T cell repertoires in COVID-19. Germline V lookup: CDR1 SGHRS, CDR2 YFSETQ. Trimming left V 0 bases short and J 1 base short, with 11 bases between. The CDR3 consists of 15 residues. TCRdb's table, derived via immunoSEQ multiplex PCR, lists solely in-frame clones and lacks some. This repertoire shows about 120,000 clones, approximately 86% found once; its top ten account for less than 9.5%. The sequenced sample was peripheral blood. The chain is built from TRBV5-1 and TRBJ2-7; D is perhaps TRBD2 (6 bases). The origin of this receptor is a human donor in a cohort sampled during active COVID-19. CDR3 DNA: TGCGCCAGCAGCTTGGAAGGGCGGGGTTCCTACGAGCAGTACTTC. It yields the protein CASSLEGRGSYEQYF.